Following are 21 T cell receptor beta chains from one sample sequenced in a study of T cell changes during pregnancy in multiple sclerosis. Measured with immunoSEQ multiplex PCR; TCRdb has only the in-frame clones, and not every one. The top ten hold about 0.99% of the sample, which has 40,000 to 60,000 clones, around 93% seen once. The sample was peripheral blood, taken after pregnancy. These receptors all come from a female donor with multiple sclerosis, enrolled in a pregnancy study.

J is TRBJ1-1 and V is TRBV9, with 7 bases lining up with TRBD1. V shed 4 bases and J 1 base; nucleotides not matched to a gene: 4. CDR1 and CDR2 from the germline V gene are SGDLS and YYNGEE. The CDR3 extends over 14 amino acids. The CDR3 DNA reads TGTGCCAGCAGCTTCAGGGGGGCGAACACTGAAGCTTTCTTT. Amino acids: CASSFRGANTEAFF.

The CDR3 spells CASSLLGAGGAYNEQFF. The DNA of the CDR3 is TGTGCCAGCAGCCTCCTGGGAGCGGGGGGTGCCTACAATGAGCAGTTCTTC. The chain joins TRBV7-2 to TRBJ2-1; TRBD2 aligns across 9 bases. Trimming at V came to 5 bases and at J to 2 bases, leaving 10 bases not matched to a gene. The germline gives CDR1 SGHTA, CDR2 FQGNSA. CDR3 size: 17 residues. The entire variable domain, with the rest obtained from reference TRBV7-2 and TRBJ2-1, is as follows: GAGVSQSPSNKVTEKGKDVELRCDPISGHTALYWYRQSLGQGLEFLIYFQGNSAPDKSGLPSDRFSAERTGGSVSTLTIQRTQQEDSAVYLCASSLLGAGGAYNEQFFGPGTRLTVL.

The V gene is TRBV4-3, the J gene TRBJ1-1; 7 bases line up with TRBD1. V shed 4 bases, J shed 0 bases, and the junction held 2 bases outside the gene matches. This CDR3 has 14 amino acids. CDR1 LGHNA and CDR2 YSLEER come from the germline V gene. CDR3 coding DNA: TGCGCCAGCAGCCGAGACAGGGTGAACACTGAAGCTTTCTTT. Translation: CASSRDRVNTEAFF.

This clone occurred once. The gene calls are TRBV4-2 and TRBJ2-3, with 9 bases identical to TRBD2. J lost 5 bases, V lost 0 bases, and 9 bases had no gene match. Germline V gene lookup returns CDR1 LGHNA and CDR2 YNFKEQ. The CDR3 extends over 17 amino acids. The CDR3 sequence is CASSQELGRGGRDTQYF. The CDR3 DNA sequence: TGTGCCAGCAGCCAAGAATTAGGGCGGGGGGGCCGAGATACGCAGTATTTT.

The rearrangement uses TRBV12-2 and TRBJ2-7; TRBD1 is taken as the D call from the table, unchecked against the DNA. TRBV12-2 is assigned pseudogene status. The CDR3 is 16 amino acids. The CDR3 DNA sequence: TGTGCAAGTCGCTCCAACAGGGACCCTTCTGCCTACGAGCAGTACTTC. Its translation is CASRSNRDPSAYEQYF.

CDR3 amino acids: CASSLPGSGTSYNEQFF. Written as DNA, the CDR3 is TGTGCCAGCAGCCTGCCAGGTAGCGGGACCTCCTACAATGAGCAGTTCTTC. V gene TRBV5-5 combines with J gene TRBJ2-1; 8 bases are shared with TRBD2. There are 17 residues in the CDR3. Per the germline V gene, CDR1 is SGHKS and CDR2 is YYEKEE (reference sequence). V was pared by 4 bases and J by 0 bases, with 9 bases of the junction left unmatched.

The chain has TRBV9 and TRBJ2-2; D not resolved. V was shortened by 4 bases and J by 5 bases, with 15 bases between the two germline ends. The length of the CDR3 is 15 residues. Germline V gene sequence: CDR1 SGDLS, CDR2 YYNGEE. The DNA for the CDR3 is TGTGCCAGCAGCTTAGGGTGGTCACGGACCGGGGAGCTGTTTTTT. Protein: CASSLGWSRTGELFF.

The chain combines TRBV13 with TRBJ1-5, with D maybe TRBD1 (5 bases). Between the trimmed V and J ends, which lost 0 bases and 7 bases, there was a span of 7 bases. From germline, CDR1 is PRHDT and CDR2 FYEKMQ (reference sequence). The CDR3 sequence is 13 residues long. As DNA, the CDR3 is TGTGCCAGCAGCTTAGGCCGGGGGCAGCCCCAGCATTTT. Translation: CASSLGRGQPQHF.

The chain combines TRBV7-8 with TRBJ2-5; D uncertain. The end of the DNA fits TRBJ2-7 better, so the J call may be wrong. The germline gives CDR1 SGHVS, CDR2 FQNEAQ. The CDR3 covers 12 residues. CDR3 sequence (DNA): TGTGCCAGCAGCGCGAGCACCTACGAGCAGTACTTC. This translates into CASSASTYEQYF.

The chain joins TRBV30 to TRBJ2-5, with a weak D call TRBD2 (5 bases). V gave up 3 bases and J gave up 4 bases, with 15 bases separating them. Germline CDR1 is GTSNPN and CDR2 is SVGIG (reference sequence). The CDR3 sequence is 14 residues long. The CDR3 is CAWRPRGYRETQYF. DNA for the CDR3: TGTGCCTGGAGGCCCCGCGGGTACCGAGAGACCCAGTACTTC.

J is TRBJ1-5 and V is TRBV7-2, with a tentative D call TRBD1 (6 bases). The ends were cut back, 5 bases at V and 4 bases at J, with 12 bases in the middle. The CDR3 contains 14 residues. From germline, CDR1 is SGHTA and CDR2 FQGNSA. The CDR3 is CASSGDTGNQPQHF. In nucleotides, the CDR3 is TGTGCCAGCAGCGGAGACACAGGGAATCAGCCCCAGCATTTT.

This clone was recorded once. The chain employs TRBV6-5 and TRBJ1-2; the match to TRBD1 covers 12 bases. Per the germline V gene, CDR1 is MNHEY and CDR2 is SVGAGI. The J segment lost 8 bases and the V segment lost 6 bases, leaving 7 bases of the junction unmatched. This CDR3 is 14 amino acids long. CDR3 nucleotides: TGTGCCAGCAGACTCACCGGGACAGGGGGCGGCTACACCTTC. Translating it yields CASRLTGTGGGYTF.

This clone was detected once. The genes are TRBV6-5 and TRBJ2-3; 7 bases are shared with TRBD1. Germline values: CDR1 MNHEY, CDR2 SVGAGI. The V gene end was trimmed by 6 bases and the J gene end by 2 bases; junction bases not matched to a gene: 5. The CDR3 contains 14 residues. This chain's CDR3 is CASRQQGSTDTQYF. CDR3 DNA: TGTGCCAGCAGACAACAGGGGTCCACAGATACGCAGTATTTT.

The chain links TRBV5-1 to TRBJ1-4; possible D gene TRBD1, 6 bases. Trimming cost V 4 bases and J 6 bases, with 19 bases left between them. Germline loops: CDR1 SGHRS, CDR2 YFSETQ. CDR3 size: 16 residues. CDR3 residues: CASSPMTGGDYEKLFF. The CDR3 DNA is TGCGCCAGCAGCCCGATGACAGGCGGAGATTATGAAAAACTGTTTTTT.

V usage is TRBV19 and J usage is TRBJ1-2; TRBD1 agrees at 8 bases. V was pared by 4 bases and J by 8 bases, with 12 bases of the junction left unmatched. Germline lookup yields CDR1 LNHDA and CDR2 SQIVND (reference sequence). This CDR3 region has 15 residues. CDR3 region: CASSTGGAGSRGYTF. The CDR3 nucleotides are TGTGCCAGTAGTACAGGGGGCGCGGGGTCTCGGGGCTACACCTTC.

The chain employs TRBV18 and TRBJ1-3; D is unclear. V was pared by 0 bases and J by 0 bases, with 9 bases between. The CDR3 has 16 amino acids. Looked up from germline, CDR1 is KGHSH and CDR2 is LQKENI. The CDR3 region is CASSPPTDYSGNTIYF. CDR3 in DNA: TGTGCCAGCTCACCACCGACGGACTACTCTGGAAACACCATATATTTT. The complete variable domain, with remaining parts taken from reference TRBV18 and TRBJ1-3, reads NAGVMQNPRHLVRRRGQEARLRCSPMKGHSHVYWYRQLPEEGLKFMVYLQKENIIDESGMPKERFSAEFPKEGPSILRIQQVVRGDSAAYFCASSPPTDYSGNTIYFGEGSWLTVV.

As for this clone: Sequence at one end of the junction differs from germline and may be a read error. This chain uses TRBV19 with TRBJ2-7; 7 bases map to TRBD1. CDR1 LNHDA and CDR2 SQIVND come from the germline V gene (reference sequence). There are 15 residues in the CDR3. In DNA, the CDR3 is TGTGCCAGTAGCATAGACCGGGACAGTTCCTACGAGCAGTACTTC. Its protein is CASSIDRDSSYEQYF.

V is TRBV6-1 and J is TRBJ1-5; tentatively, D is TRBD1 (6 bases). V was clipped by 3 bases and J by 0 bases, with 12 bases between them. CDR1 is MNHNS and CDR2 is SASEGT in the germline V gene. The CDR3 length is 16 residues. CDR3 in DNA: TGTGCCAGCAGTGATCCGGGGGGCATTAGCAATCAGCCCCAGCATTTT. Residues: CASSDPGGISNQPQHF.

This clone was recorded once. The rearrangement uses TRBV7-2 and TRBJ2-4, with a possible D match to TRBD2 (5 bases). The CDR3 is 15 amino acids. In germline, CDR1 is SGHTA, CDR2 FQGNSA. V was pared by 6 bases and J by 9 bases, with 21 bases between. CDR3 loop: CASSLASVTRGIQYF. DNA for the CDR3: TGTGCCAGCAGTCTAGCCTCAGTGACTCGCGGCATTCAGTACTTC.

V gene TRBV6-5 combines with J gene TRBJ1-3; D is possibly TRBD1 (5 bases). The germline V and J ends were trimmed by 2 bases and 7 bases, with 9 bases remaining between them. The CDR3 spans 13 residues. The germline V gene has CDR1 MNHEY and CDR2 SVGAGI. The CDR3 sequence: CASSYGGSNTIYF. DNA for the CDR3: TGTGCCAGCAGTTACGGGGGGAGCAACACCATATATTTT.

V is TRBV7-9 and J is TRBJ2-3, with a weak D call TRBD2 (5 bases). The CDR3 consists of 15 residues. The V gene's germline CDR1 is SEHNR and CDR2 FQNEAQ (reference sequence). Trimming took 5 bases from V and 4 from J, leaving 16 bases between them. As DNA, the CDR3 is TGTGCCAGCAGCCCCTACGACTACGCGGCAGATACGCAGTATTTT. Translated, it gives CASSPYDYAADTQYF.